Below are 16 T cell receptor beta chains sequenced from a single sample in a study of blood T cell repertoires in COVID-19. Libraries were prepared by immunoSEQ multiplex PCR; TCRdb keeps only in-frame clonotypes and omits some of them. Of about 58,000 clones in the sample, more than 60% are singletons; the top ten hold 4.5% to 6%. The specimen sequenced was peripheral blood. These receptors all stem from a human donor in a cohort sampled during active COVID-19.

This chain connects TRBV14 to TRBJ1-1; TRBD1 agrees at 8 bases. Germline CDR1 and CDR2: SGHDN and FVKESK. J lost 5 bases, V lost 4 bases, and 12 bases had no gene match. This CDR3 is 16 amino acids long. CDR3 in amino acids: CASSLRTGFGSTEAFF. Here the CDR3 DNA reads TGTGCCAGCAGCCTCCGGACAGGGTTTGGGAGTACTGAAGCTTTCTTT.

In its sample, this clone was seen a few times. Written as DNA, the CDR3 is TGTGCCAGCAGTTATTTGGGCAGGCTTAGCACAGATACGCAGTATTTT. It specifies CASSYLGRLSTDTQYF. The chain is built from TRBV6-2 or TRBV6-3 and TRBJ2-3; D not resolved. Trimming cost V 3 bases and J 0 bases, with 13 bases left between them. The CDR3 loop spans 16 amino acids. In germline, CDR1 is MNHEY, CDR2 SVGEGT.

The gene calls are TRBV7-8 and TRBJ2-3, with 12 nucleotides matching TRBD2. CDR1 is SGHVS and CDR2 is FQNEAQ in the germline V gene. Germline trimming cut 5 bases from V and 3 bases from J; bases unmatched to any gene: 15. CDR3 length: 19 amino acids. The CDR3 spells CASSLRLAGEGMRTDTQYF. In DNA form, the CDR3 reads TGTGCCAGCAGCCTCCGACTAGCGGGAGAAGGGATGCGGACAGATACGCAGTATTTT.

This clone appeared a few times. The chain has TRBV6-2 or TRBV6-3 and TRBJ2-7; TRBD2 is a possible D gene (6 bases). The CDR3 is 15 residues long. Trimming removed 0 bases at V and 6 bases at J, with 15 bases between. Germline V lookup: CDR1 MNHEY, CDR2 SVGEGT. The CDR3 loop is CASSYSGLSLSEQYF. The CDR3 DNA sequence: TGTGCCAGCAGTTACTCGGGACTCTCTTTGAGCGAGCAGTACTTC.

The genes are TRBV24-1 and TRBJ1-2; D possibly corresponds to TRBD1 (6 bases). The CDR3 runs 16 residues. Trimming stripped 0 bases from V and 0 bases from J, with 10 bases between. From germline, CDR1 is KGHDR and CDR2 SFDVKD. The CDR3: CATSDLQTGTNYGYTF. CDR3 in DNA: TGTGCCACCAGTGATTTGCAGACAGGTACTAACTATGGCTACACCTTC.

The chain is built from TRBV9 and TRBJ2-3; TRBD1 aligns across 7 bases. Trimming took 3 bases from V and 8 from J; bases not matched to a gene: 12. This CDR3 comprises 15 residues. CDR1 and CDR2 (germline): SGDLS, YYNGEE. CDR3 sequence (DNA): TGTGCCAGCAGCGCCGGACAGGCTAGCAGGGCTACGCAGTATTTT. Translating gives CASSAGQASRATQYF.

The rearrangement uses TRBV25-1 and TRBJ1-2; TRBD1 matches at 12 bases. The CDR3 has 15 amino acids. Trimming at V came to 7 bases and at J to 7 bases, leaving 10 bases not matched to a gene. Germline V gene data show CDR1 as MGHDK and CDR2 as SYGVNS. The CDR3 spells CASTGTGGRKVGYTF. The CDR3, as DNA: TGTGCCAGCACCGGGACAGGGGGCAGAAAAGTTGGCTACACCTTC.

The chain links TRBV5-1 to TRBJ2-7; 10 bases fit TRBD1. The germline CDR1 and CDR2 sequences are SGHRS and YFSETQ. The CDR3 is 14 amino acids. The J segment lost 2 bases and the V segment lost 7 bases, leaving 6 bases of the junction unmatched. The CDR3 is CASASGQGAYEQYF. For the CDR3, the DNA is TGCGCCAGCGCCTCCGGACAGGGGGCCTACGAGCAGTACTTC.

CDR3 region: CASSQSPDRAYGYTF. The CDR3 nucleotides read TGTGCCAGCAGCCAATCTCCGGACAGGGCCTATGGCTACACCTTC. The chain employs TRBV3-1 (or the pseudogene TRBV3-2) and TRBJ1-2, with 8 bases aligning to TRBD1. The germline V gene encodes CDR1 LGHDT and CDR2 YNNKEL (reference sequence). The CDR3 is 15 amino acids. V shed 2 bases and J 4 bases; nucleotides not matched to a gene: 6.

This clone has more than one count but fewer than ten. The V and J genes are TRBV5-8 and TRBJ2-5, with TRBD2 matching 11 bases. V lost 4 bases to trimming and J lost 4 bases; unmatched junction nucleotides: 12. Germline V gene sequence: CDR1 SGHTS, CDR2 YDEGEE. This CDR3 region has 17 residues. The CDR3 loop reads CASSPKKLAGVGETQYF. The CDR3 bases are TGTGCCAGCAGCCCAAAAAAACTAGCGGGAGTTGGAGAGACCCAGTACTTC. Full variable domain (outside the CDR3, taken from reference TRBV5-8 and TRBJ2-5): EAGVTQSPTHLIKTRGQQATLRCSPISGHTSVYWYQQALGLGLQFLLWYDEGEERNRGNFPPRFSGRQFPNYSSELNVNALELEDSALYLCASSPKKLAGVGETQYFGPGTRLLVL.

The V and J genes are TRBV14 and TRBJ1-2; the match to TRBD1 covers 7 bases. The ends lost 2 bases at V and 1 base at J; junction bases unmatched: 16. The CDR3 covers 19 residues. Germline CDR1 SGHDN, CDR2 FVKESK. Written as DNA, the CDR3 is TGTGCCAGCAGCCAAACCCACCAACCCGGGACAGAAATTAACTATGGCTACACCTTC. Protein: CASSQTHQPGTEINYGYTF.

This clone was seen a single time. V is TRBV7-9 and J is TRBJ2-3; possible D gene TRBD2, 7 bases. This CDR3 is 15 amino acids long. Germline V gene data show CDR1 as SEHNR and CDR2 as FQNEAQ (reference sequence). With 8 bases removed from V and 2 bases from J, the gap between germline ends came to 17 bases. The CDR3 coding sequence is TGTGCCAGCTACGGGGGGCAAAGTTTCACAGATACGCAGTATTTT. Protein sequence: CASYGGQSFTDTQYF.

There are a few counts of this clone. The chain links TRBV4-1 to TRBJ2-3; 13 nucleotides match TRBD2. Germline CDR1 and CDR2: MGHRA and YSYEKL. V lost 0 bases and J lost 9; bases outside the gene matches: 18. The CDR3 runs 20 residues. The DNA of the CDR3 is TGCGCCAGCAGCCAAGAGGCCGCGACTCGGACTAGCGGGAGTCGCGAAACGCAGTATTTT. This codes for CASSQEAATRTSGSRETQYF.

The chain recombines TRBV7-6 with TRBJ2-7; the D gene is possibly TRBD2 (5 bases). Looked up from germline, CDR1 is SGHVS and CDR2 is FNYEAQ. The germline V and J ends were trimmed by 1 base and 2 bases, with 12 bases remaining between them. The CDR3 runs 15 residues. The CDR3 region has the DNA TGTGCCAGCAGCTTAGGAAGCGGTGATCCCTACGAGCAGTACTTC. Amino acids: CASSLGSGDPYEQYF.

This chain connects TRBV9 to TRBJ2-2; no clear D. V dropped 4 bases and J dropped 1 base, with 17 bases sitting between them. The CDR3 totals 17 residues. Germline CDR1 is SGDLS and CDR2 is YYNGEE. Here the CDR3 DNA reads TGTGCCAGCAGCCCCCGGAGTGAGCTACGGAACACCGGGGAGCTGTTTTTT. The encoded protein is CASSPRSELRNTGELFF.

The rearrangement uses TRBV3-1 (or the pseudogene TRBV3-2) and TRBJ2-7; TRBD1 agrees at 9 bases. This CDR3 contains 16 residues. Germline loops: CDR1 LGHDT, CDR2 YNNKEL (reference sequence). The V segment lost 0 bases and the J segment 3 bases; nucleotides outside the gene matches: 6. The CDR3 region has the DNA TGTGCCAGCAGCCAAGATAACAGGGGGCAGATCTACGAGCAGTACTTC. As protein: CASSQDNRGQIYEQYF.